This TCR beta chain was captured by sequencing in a study of T cells in Graves' hyperthyroidism and ophthalmopathy. In the study overall: Peripheral blood specimens were obtained at initial diagnosis, prior to any treatment.

The V end lost 5 bases, the J end lost 4 bases, and 14 bases lay between the germline ends. Germline CDR1 reads SQVTM; CDR2 reads ANQGSEA. The CDR3 has 13 amino acids. Whole-study results and caveats: Blood also carried most thyroid clonotypes expanded above 0.001.

Enrolled ophthalmopathy patients presented with a Clinical Activity Score of at least 3, a NOSPECS grade of at least 4, and disease duration under 3 months. This clonotype came up a few times. The target antigen is unknown. Authors of the study amplified TCR beta CDR3 regions from RNA transcripts. First-round RT-PCR with HTBI primers amplified the TCR CDR3 region. TCRdb re-called the multiplex PCR reads through MiXCR, storing one row per CDR3 protein. The data hold some 550,000 distinct CDR3 sequences, with more than 15% observed a single time. The material sequenced was blood. This receptor was obtained from a woman between 40 and 55 years old with Graves' ophthalmopathy. J is TRBJ1-1 and V is TRBV29-1; tentatively, D is TRBD1 (6 bases). In DNA, the CDR3 is TGCAGCGTTTGGCCAGGGGTGAGCACTGAAGCTTTCTTT. Translation gives CSVWPGVSTEAFF. The full variable domain, rest sourced from reference TRBV29-1 and TRBJ1-1, is SAVISQKPSRDICQRGTSLTIQCQVDSQVTMMFWYRQQPGQSLTLIATANQGSEATYESGFVIDKFPISRPNLTFSTLTVSNMSPEDSSIYLCSVWPGVSTEAFFGQGTRLTVV.